Listed here are 11 T cell receptor beta chains from one sample, sequenced in a study of human T cells and chemical hapten exposure (dated by TCRdb to the early 2020s). Explained via the paper, the time point label denotes: patch test 1, 2 weeks after DPC sensitization. The meaning of the sample's treatment or condition label: therapeutic diphenylcyclopropenone sensitization with weekly scalp DPC. Library construction relied on RACE. The data were produced on a NextSeq 500. In-frame beta chains were kept once TCRdb had trimmed the public reads at Q25 with fastp and called clones with MiXCR. Each CDR3 protein appears once, grouped with its most common genes and DNA. The sample table lists approximately 340,000 distinct CDR3 sequences, around 7% of them with a count of one. Clones ranked in the top ten supply roughly 8% of the sample. Sample: whole blood, taken in connection with sensitization to the hapten diphenylcyclopropenone (DPC). These receptors originate from a woman aged 18-29 years with alopecia areata. Some clones in this sample may be carry-over from other donors' samples.

This clonotype was seen ten or more times. The genes are TRBV18 and TRBJ2-4; 7 positions match TRBD1. V dropped 2 bases and J dropped 9; count of bases not matched to a gene: 16. The CDR3 consists of 17 residues. Germline assignment: CDR1 KGHSH and CDR2 LQKENI. CDR3 sequence reads: CASSPSPQGVKGFIQYF. For the CDR3, the DNA is TGTGCCAGCTCACCATCTCCCCAGGGGGTAAAAGGTTTCATTCAGTACTTC.

This clonotype was recorded at least ten times. This chain connects TRBV7-3 to TRBJ2-1; either TRBD1 or TRBD2 may fit D (5 bases each). The V end lost 5 bases, the J end lost 0 bases, and 14 bases lay between the germline ends. CDR3 length equals 16 residues. CDR1 SGHTA and CDR2 FQGTGA come from the germline V gene. The CDR3 protein is CASSILGHNSYNEQFF. CDR3 bases: TGTGCCAGCAGCATACTAGGACATAACTCCTACAATGAGCAGTTCTTC.

This clonotype came up many times. The chain has TRBV12-3 or TRBV12-4 and TRBJ2-3, with 15 nucleotides matching TRBD2. This CDR3 contains 16 residues. The J segment lost 5 bases and the V segment lost 1 base, leaving 1 base of the junction unmatched. CDR3 DNA sequence: TGTGCCAGCAGTTTAGGGACTAGCGGGGGGGGAGATACGCAGTATTTT. Its translation is CASSLGTSGGGDTQYF.

The chain employs TRBV29-1 and TRBJ1-2; D is uncertain. The CDR3 spans 13 residues. The V gene's germline CDR1 is SQVTM and CDR2 ANQGSEA. The ends were cut back, 3 bases at V and 3 bases at J, with 11 bases in the middle. The CDR3 nucleotides are TGCAGCGTTGAGAAAGGAAAGTACTATGGCTACACCTTC. It specifies CSVEKGKYYGYTF.

This clonotype was counted a few times. The chain has TRBV6-5 and TRBJ2-7; 12 bases match TRBD2. CDR1 is MNHEY and CDR2 is SVGAGI in the germline V gene. With 2 bases clipped from V and 4 bases from J, the junction kept 3 bases outside the gene matches. The CDR3 spans 15 residues. The DNA of the CDR3 is TGTGCCAGCAGTTACCAACTAGCGGGGGGATACGAGCAGTACTTC. Translating it yields CASSYQLAGGYEQYF.

V usage is TRBV9 and J usage is TRBJ1-2, with D tentatively TRBD1 (5 bases). Looked up from germline, CDR1 is SGDLS and CDR2 is YYNGEE. This CDR3 contains 13 residues. Trimming removed 10 bases at V and 5 bases at J, with 18 bases between. The CDR3 DNA reads TGTGCCTCTACAGAAGGGACGGATTATGGCTACACCTTC. This codes for CASTEGTDYGYTF.

This clonotype was observed a handful of times. The rearrangement uses TRBV5-6 and TRBJ2-7; 9 bases fit TRBD1. After removal of 4 bases from V and 6 bases from J, the junction contained 14 bases not matched to a gene. Germline V gene data show CDR1 as SGHDT and CDR2 as YYEEEE. The CDR3 runs 16 residues. The CDR3, as DNA: TGTGCCAGCAGCATGATGGGGACAGGGCATCTCAGCGAGCAGTACTTC. Its protein product is CASSMMGTGHLSEQYF.

The chain recombines TRBV29-1 with TRBJ1-1; D ambiguous. Trimming took 1 base from V and 1 from J, leaving 7 bases between them. Germline V gene lookup returns CDR1 SQVTM and CDR2 ANQGSEA. The CDR3 spans 13 residues. The CDR3 DNA reads as TGCAGCGTTGAAGTGTCGCAGAACACTGAAGCTTTCTTT. Its translation: CSVEVSQNTEAFF.

This clonotype has only a few counts. The V call is TRBV18, the J call TRBJ1-1; the D is unclear. CDR1 KGHSH and CDR2 LQKENI come from the germline V gene. V lost 2 bases and J lost 7, with 11 bases in between. There are 13 residues in the CDR3. The CDR3 region is CASSPVEEVEAFF. The CDR3 bases are TGTGCCAGCTCACCAGTGGAGGAGGTTGAAGCTTTCTTT.

This clonotype came up many times. The chain has TRBV27 and TRBJ2-3; D is unclear. Germline CDR1 and CDR2: MNHEY and SMNVEV (reference sequence). Trimming removed 5 bases at V and 4 bases at J, with 16 bases between. The CDR3 is made up of 15 amino acids. The CDR3 coding sequence is TGTGCCAGCAGTCCCCTAGAGATAGTGGCAGATACGCAGTATTTT. Translating it yields CASSPLEIVADTQYF.

There are a few counts of this clonotype. The chain carries TRBV12-3 or TRBV12-4 and TRBJ1-2, with D unclear. This CDR3 has 14 residues. The V and J ends lost 5 bases and 4 bases respectively, with 14 bases between them. As DNA, the CDR3 is TGTGCCAGCAGTCCCCCAGTGCTACCCTATGGCTACACCTTC. Protein sequence: CASSPPVLPYGYTF.